Below are 28 T cell receptor beta chains sequenced from a single sample in a study of shared clonotypes between healthy human individuals. Only in-frame clones appear in the TCRdb table, and some are missing; sequencing was by immunoSEQ multiplex PCR. The top ten hold over 0.1% of the sample, which has more than 2 million clones, 90% to 97% seen once. Material: naive CD4+ T cells sorted from blood. Subset: CD45RA+ positively selected. The receptors here all came from a man aged 18 to 29 in good health.

The rearrangement joins TRBV7-9 to TRBJ1-4, with 8 bases fitting TRBD1. Germline V CDR1 and CDR2: SEHNR, FQNEAQ (reference sequence). Germline trimming cut 4 bases from V and 8 bases from J; bases unmatched to any gene: 9. This CDR3 is 15 amino acids long. The CDR3, as DNA: TGTGCCAGCAGCTATGGGGACAGGCTCGGGGAAAAACTGTTTTTT. Its protein is CASSYGDRLGEKLFF. The whole variable domain, remainder taken from reference TRBV7-9 and TRBJ1-4, is DTGVSQNPRHKITKRGQNVTFRCDPISEHNRLYWYRQTLGQGPEFLTYFQNEAQLEKSRLLSDRFSAERPKGSFSTLEIQRTEQGDSAMYLCASSYGDRLGEKLFFGSGTQLSVL.

The chain couples TRBV6-6 to TRBJ1-1, with 7 positions matching TRBD1. With 6 bases clipped from V and 6 bases from J, the junction kept 13 bases outside the gene matches. The CDR3 has 15 amino acids. Germline V gene sequence: CDR1 MNHNY, CDR2 SVGAGI (reference sequence). As DNA, the CDR3 is TGTGCCAGCAGACCCCCTCAGGGGGTCGCCGCTGAAGCTTTCTTT. As protein: CASRPPQGVAAEAFF.

The genes are TRBV6-5 and TRBJ1-3; 7 bases align to TRBD1. The CDR3 has 15 residues. Per germline, CDR1 MNHEY and CDR2 SVGAGI. Losses at the gene ends were 5 bases for V and 4 bases for J; bases not matched to a gene: 8. The CDR3 coding sequence is TGTGCCAGCAGTCCCGGACAGGCTTCAGGAAACACCATATATTTT. Protein product: CASSPGQASGNTIYF.

This clone has a handful of counts. The chain has TRBV6-6 and TRBJ1-6, with 8 bases aligning to TRBD1. Germline lookup yields CDR1 MNHNY and CDR2 SVGAGI (reference sequence). V dropped 6 bases and J dropped 6; count of bases not matched to a gene: 4. The CDR3 is 14 amino acids. CDR3 protein: CASSGTGGNSPLHF. Written as DNA, the CDR3 is TGTGCCAGCAGCGGTACAGGGGGTAATTCACCCCTCCACTTT.

The chain links TRBV10-3 to TRBJ2-1, with D perhaps being TRBD1 or TRBD2 (6 bases each). V lost 4 bases and J lost 9, with 22 bases in between. The CDR3 is made up of 16 amino acids. The germline CDR1 and CDR2 sequences are ENHRY and SYGVKD. CDR3 sequence (DNA): TGTGCCATCAGTGTTAGTACGTCGGGGGCCCAGGGTGAGCAGTTCTTC. Translated, it gives CAISVSTSGAQGEQFF.

The table lists this clone with a count of one. The chain carries TRBV11-2 and TRBJ2-5, with D perhaps TRBD2 (6 bases). Trimming pared 5 bases from V and 7 bases from J, leaving 20 bases between. Germline CDR1 SGHAT, CDR2 FQNNGV. CDR3 size: 15 residues. CDR3 nucleotides: TGTGCCAGCAGCCCCGTCGGGGGAGGTAGGACGACCCAGTACTTC. This sequence encodes CASSPVGGGRTTQYF.

With respect to this clone: Other nucleotide sequences from this sample produce the same CDR3. J is TRBJ2-2 and V is TRBV30; D gene unclear. The CDR3 is 11 amino acids. V dropped 0 bases and J dropped 7 bases, with 3 bases sitting between them. Germline-derived CDR1 and CDR2 are GTSNPN and SVGIG (reference sequence). The CDR3 here is CAWSVNGELFF. Here the CDR3 DNA reads TGTGCCTGGAGTGTAAACGGGGAGCTGTTTTTT.

The table lists this clone with a count of one. The chain is built from TRBV2 and TRBJ2-7, with 14 bases aligning to TRBD2. J lost 6 bases, V lost 7 bases, and 8 bases had no gene match. The CDR3 spans 15 residues. The V gene's germline CDR1 is SNHLY and CDR2 FYNNEI. The CDR3 sequence is CASTGPGLAGVEQYF. Written as DNA, the CDR3 is TGTGCCAGCACAGGTCCGGGACTAGCGGGAGTCGAGCAGTACTTC.

Note on this clone: Additional DNA sequences in this sample encode the identical CDR3. The genes are TRBV5-4 and TRBJ2-5; D remains ambiguous. Germline-derived CDR1 and CDR2 are SGHNT and YYREEE (reference sequence). The CDR3 covers 14 residues. V dropped 0 bases and J dropped 5 bases, with 11 bases sitting between them. CDR3 amino acids: CASSLDRAQETQYF. CDR3 nucleotides: TGTGCCAGCAGCTTGGATCGGGCACAGGAGACCCAGTACTTC. The whole variable domain, remainder taken from reference TRBV5-4 and TRBJ2-5, is ETGVTQSPTHLIKTRGQQVTLRCSSQSGHNTVSWYQQALGQGPQFIFQYYREEENGRGNFPPRFSGLQFPNYSSELNVNALELDDSALYLCASSLDRAQETQYFGPGTRLLVL.

This clone has just one count. The chain combines TRBV19 with TRBJ2-7; no reliable D call. Trimming removed 8 bases at V and 1 base at J, with 9 bases between. Germline V gene data show CDR1 as LNHDA and CDR2 as SQIVND (reference sequence). The CDR3 is 12 amino acids. As DNA, the CDR3 is TGTGCCAGTGTGGGTGATTCCTACGAGCAGTACTTC. Its protein product is CASVGDSYEQYF.

This clone is a singleton in its sample. The chain employs TRBV19 and TRBJ1-1; D gene ambiguous. CDR1 and CDR2 from the germline V gene are LNHDA and SQIVND (reference sequence). The CDR3 spans 14 residues. Trimming cost V 3 bases and J 1 base, with 9 bases left between them. CDR3: CASSIAAANTEAFF. CDR3 nucleotide sequence: TGTGCCAGTAGTATCGCGGCAGCGAACACTGAAGCTTTCTTT.

The chain joins TRBV18 to TRBJ2-7; D is unclear. V lost 4 bases and J 5 bases, leaving 9 bases between the germline ends. There are 12 residues in the CDR3. CDR1 is KGHSH, CDR2 LQKENI, per germline. The CDR3 is CASSQAGDEQYF. The CDR3 DNA reads as TGTGCCAGCTCACAGGCTGGGGACGAGCAGTACTTC.

The chain uses TRBV5-1 and TRBJ1-4; possible D gene TRBD1, 5 bases. CDR1 and CDR2 from the germline V gene are SGHRS and YFSETQ. This CDR3 has 14 residues. V lost 0 bases to trimming and J lost 8 bases, with 11 bases between them. The CDR3: CASSLAGLEEKLFF. The CDR3 coding sequence is TGCGCCAGCAGCTTGGCAGGGTTGGAAGAAAAACTGTTTTTT. The full variable domain, its missing parts supplied by reference TRBV5-1 and TRBJ1-4, is KAGVTQTPRYLIKTRGQQVTLSCSPISGHRSVSWYQQTPGQGLQFLFEYFSETQRNKGNFPGRFSGRQFSNSRSEMNVSTLELGDSALYLCASSLAGLEEKLFFGSGTQLSVL.

The rearrangement uses TRBV7-9 and TRBJ2-2; 12 nucleotides match TRBD2. The germline gives CDR1 SEHNR, CDR2 FQNEAQ (reference sequence). Losses at the gene ends were 8 bases for V and 6 bases for J; bases not matched to a gene: 7. The CDR3 is 15 amino acids. The CDR3 nucleotides read TGTGCCAGCTCCAAGACTAGCGGGAGCGCCGGGGAGCTGTTTTTT. Translated, it gives CASSKTSGSAGELFF.

The V gene is TRBV5-1, the J gene TRBJ1-2; D is uncertain. The CDR3 has 16 amino acids. The germline V gene encodes CDR1 SGHRS and CDR2 YFSETQ. Trimming pared 4 bases from V and 4 bases from J, leaving 20 bases between. CDR3 loop: CASSPAAGVIGYGYTF. Written as DNA, the CDR3 is TGCGCCAGCAGCCCAGCGGCTGGGGTTATTGGCTATGGCTACACCTTC.

The genes are TRBV11-2 and TRBJ1-2, with D perhaps TRBD1 (6 bases). The V gene lost 4 bases and the J gene lost 9 bases, with 21 bases spanning the gap. Germline CDR1 reads SGHAT; CDR2 reads FQNNGV. The CDR3 contains 15 residues. CDR3 in DNA: TGTGCCAGCAGCTCCCATACCATGGGGGCGCGGAGCTACACCTTC. Its translation: CASSSHTMGARSYTF.

The rearrangement joins TRBV5-3 to TRBJ1-6, with TRBD1 as a possible D gene (6 bases). TRBV5-3 is sorted into the ORF group, with uncertain function. V dropped 5 bases and J dropped 9 bases, with 18 bases sitting between them. The CDR3 covers 15 residues. The CDR3 spells CARRAAGAWASPLHF. The CDR3, as DNA: TGTGCCAGAAGGGCGGCGGGGGCTTGGGCTTCACCCCTCCACTTT.

This clone was observed a single time. V gene TRBV30 combines with J gene TRBJ2-2; D perhaps matches TRBD2 (6 bases). V shed 0 bases and J shed 10 bases, with 15 bases lying between them. This CDR3 region has 14 residues. Germline V CDR1 and CDR2: GTSNPN, SVGIG (reference sequence). DNA of the CDR3: TGTGCCTGGAGTGTACTCAAGGGAGGCTCGGAGCTGTTTTTT. Protein product: CAWSVLKGGSELFF.

Concerning this clone itself: Distinct nucleotide sequences in the sample also encode this CDR3. This chain connects TRBV2 to TRBJ1-5; D gene ambiguous. With 4 bases removed from V and 1 base from J, the gap between germline ends came to 5 bases. This CDR3 spans 13 amino acids. CDR1 and CDR2 (germline): SNHLY, FYNNEI. The CDR3 loop is CASSGESNQPQHF. The CDR3 DNA reads as TGTGCCAGCAGTGGGGAGAGCAATCAGCCCCAGCATTTT. The whole variable domain, remainder taken from reference TRBV2 and TRBJ1-5, is EPEVTQTPSHQVTQMGQEVILRCVPISNHLYFYWYRQILGQKVEFLVSFYNNEISEKSEIFDDQFSVERPDGSNFTLKIRSTKLEDSAMYFCASSGESNQPQHFGDGTRLSIL.

The chain links TRBV2 to TRBJ2-7; D unclear. Trimming cost V 7 bases and J 3 bases, with 10 bases left between them. CDR1 SNHLY and CDR2 FYNNEI come from the germline V gene. The CDR3 contains 12 residues. The CDR3 sequence: CASNLGVYEQYF. The CDR3, as DNA: TGTGCCAGCAATCTAGGAGTCTACGAGCAGTACTTC.

This sequence joins TRBV29-1 and TRBJ2-5; D remains ambiguous. V lost 0 bases, J lost 9 bases, and 11 bases lay in between. The CDR3 spans 12 residues. From germline, CDR1 is SQVTM and CDR2 ANQGSEA. CDR3: CSVEDPKGPQYF. In nucleotides, the CDR3 is TGCAGCGTTGAAGATCCGAAAGGGCCCCAGTACTTC. The full variable domain, in which reference TRBV29-1 and TRBJ2-5 provide the parts outside the CDR3, is SAVISQKPSRDICQRGTSLTIQCQVDSQVTMMFWYRQQPGQSLTLIATANQGSEATYESGFVIDKFPISRPNLTFSTLTVSNMSPEDSSIYLCSVEDPKGPQYFGPGTRLLVL.

The J gene is TRBJ1-1, the V gene TRBV28; D remains ambiguous. From germline, CDR1 is MDHEN and CDR2 SYDVKM. Trimming shortened V by 5 bases and J by 1 base, and 5 bases separated the two germline ends. The CDR3 spans 12 residues. For the CDR3, the DNA is TGTGCCAGCAGTGGCACGAACACTGAAGCTTTCTTT. Protein sequence: CASSGTNTEAFF.

This clone was picked up one time. This chain joins TRBV30 and TRBJ2-3, with D perhaps TRBD1 (5 bases). V gave up 5 bases and J gave up 6 bases, with 15 bases separating them. Germline loops: CDR1 GTSNPN, CDR2 SVGIG (reference sequence). The CDR3 runs to 13 residues. This chain's CDR3 is CAWGARPSDTQYF. The CDR3 bases are TGTGCCTGGGGGGCCCGGCCCTCGGATACGCAGTATTTT.

The sample holds one count of this clone. V is TRBV6-5 and J is TRBJ1-2; no firm D call. Trimming took 2 bases from V and 4 from J, leaving 11 bases between them. Germline CDR1 is MNHEY and CDR2 is SVGAGI. The CDR3 is made up of 14 amino acids. The CDR3 DNA sequence: TGTGCCAGCAGTTACACAGCCGTTGGCTATGGCTACACCTTC. This codes for CASSYTAVGYGYTF.

The J gene is TRBJ2-7, the V gene TRBV6-5, with D possibly TRBD2 on 6 matching bases. Germline CDR1 reads MNHEY; CDR2 reads SVGAGI. V lost 11 bases to trimming and J lost 0 bases, with 20 bases between them. The CDR3 covers 15 residues. The CDR3 DNA is TGTGCCGGAGGCTCGACTAGAGCTTCCTCCTACGAGCAGTACTTC. Amino acids: CAGGSTRASSYEQYF.

Concerning this clone: Other DNA sequences in this sample translate to the same CDR3. The genes are TRBV12-5 and TRBJ2-2; D is perhaps TRBD1 or TRBD2 (5 bases each). The V gene's germline CDR1 is LGHNT and CDR2 FRNRAP. The CDR3 contains 15 residues. The germline V and J ends were trimmed by 6 bases and 1 base, with 12 bases remaining between them. The CDR3 DNA reads TGTGCTAGTGGACTTGGGACGGTGAACACCGGGGAGCTGTTTTTT. Its translation is CASGLGTVNTGELFF.

The chain recombines TRBV30 with TRBJ2-3, with D unclear. Per germline, CDR1 GTSNPN and CDR2 SVGIG (reference sequence). This CDR3 contains 10 residues. V was pared by 1 base and J by 5 bases, with 1 base between. The chain's CDR3 is CAWSGDTQYF. CDR3 in DNA: TGTGCCTGGAGTGGAGATACGCAGTATTTT.

This chain links TRBV30 with TRBJ2-5; D tentatively reads TRBD1 or TRBD2 (5 bases each). V lost 3 bases and J 4 bases, leaving 6 bases between the germline ends. Germline V gene data show CDR1 as GTSNPN and CDR2 as SVGIG (reference sequence). CDR3 length: 11 residues. The DNA for the CDR3 is TGTGCCTGGAGGGGGACAGAGACCCAGTACTTC. Translating gives CAWRGTETQYF.